The 23 T cell receptor beta chains below all came from one sample that was sequenced in a study of T-cell reconstitution after alpha-beta-depleted transplantation in children. Unique molecular identifiers were used to barcode this TCRbeta library. In TCRdb, the PCR reads were re-called with MiXCR into one record per CDR3 protein. The table has just over 950,000 distinct CDR3 sequences, roughly 29% seen once; the top ten hold about 28%. The starting material was PBMCs, mostly from graft donor cells, obtained 360 days after TCRalphabeta/CD19-depleted stem cell transplant. Source of these receptors: a boy under two years old who had a stem cell transplant for SCID, so the T cells may come from the graft donor.

This clonotype was seen a handful of times. The genes are TRBV5-1 and TRBJ2-2; D is unclear. The CDR3 has 14 amino acids. Germline V lookup: CDR1 SGHRS, CDR2 YFSETQ. V lost 3 bases and J 0 bases, leaving 6 bases between the germline ends. DNA for the CDR3: TGCGCCAGCAGCTCAACTTCGAACACCGGGGAGCTGTTTTTT. Translated: CASSSTSNTGELFF.

The V call is TRBV20-1, the J call TRBJ2-5; a weak D match, TRBD2 (7 bases). V was pared by 3 bases and J by 2 bases, with 10 bases between. The CDR3 is made up of 13 amino acids. Germline CDR1 and CDR2: DFQATT and SNEGSKA (reference sequence). The chain's CDR3 is CSARRGQQETQYF. The CDR3 DNA sequence: TGCAGTGCTAGGCGGGGGCAACAAGAGACCCAGTACTTC.

V and J are TRBV29-1 and TRBJ2-7, with 7 bases fitting TRBD2. Germline loops: CDR1 SQVTM, CDR2 ANQGSEA. The length of the CDR3 is 15 residues. Trimming removed 3 bases from V and 7 bases from J; junction bases left unmatched: 15. The CDR3 loop reads CSVEVGEGLPFEQYF. For the CDR3, the DNA is TGCAGCGTTGAGGTGGGGGAGGGGCTCCCGTTTGAGCAGTACTTC.

This clonotype was recorded a few times. V usage is TRBV4-3 and J usage is TRBJ2-3, with 10 bases matching TRBD2. Per the germline V gene, CDR1 is LGHNA and CDR2 is YSLEER. CDR3 length: 19 residues. V lost 0 bases, J lost 5 bases, and 14 bases stayed unmatched. The CDR3: CASSQDPTSGLPPGDTQYF. CDR3 nucleotide sequence: TGCGCCAGCAGCCAAGATCCGACTAGCGGGCTCCCTCCCGGAGATACGCAGTATTTT.

The chain couples TRBV3-1 to TRBJ2-7; D might be TRBD1 (5 bases). The CDR3 has 15 residues. The germline gives CDR1 LGHDT, CDR2 YNNKEL (reference sequence). Trimming removed 1 base from V and 3 bases from J, with 13 bases in between. The CDR3 DNA is TGTGCCAGCAGCCAAGCAGCAGGGTCGAACTACGAGCAGTACTTC. Amino acid sequence: CASSQAAGSNYEQYF.

This clonotype was detected a few times. The V and J genes are TRBV28 and TRBJ2-5; no clear D. Germline-derived CDR1 and CDR2 are MDHEN and SYDVKM. CDR3 length: 15 residues. Trimming pared 6 bases from V and 5 bases from J, leaving 19 bases between. CDR3 in amino acids: CASRHRYTLRETQYF. The CDR3 coding sequence is TGTGCCAGCAGACACAGATATACCCTCCGGGAGACCCAGTACTTC.

This clonotype has more than one count but fewer than ten. The rearrangement uses TRBV12-3 or TRBV12-4 and TRBJ2-7; a weak D match, TRBD1 (5 bases). The germline V and J ends were trimmed by 6 bases and 2 bases, with 11 bases remaining between them. CDR3 size: 13 residues. CDR3 nucleotides: TGTGCCAGCAGCTTGACAGCCACCTACGAGCAGTACTTC. Encoded protein: CASSLTATYEQYF.

J is TRBJ1-1 and V is TRBV9; D may be TRBD1 (5 bases). The ends were cut back, 3 bases at V and 5 bases at J, with 26 bases in the middle. CDR1 is SGDLS and CDR2 is YYNGEE in the germline V gene. The length of the CDR3 is 18 residues. Here the CDR3 DNA reads TGTGCCAGCAGCGCATCCTTGAATGCAGGGTGGGAGGATACTGAAGCTTTCTTT. Amino acids: CASSASLNAGWEDTEAFF.

CDR3 sequence: CASSGRQGKTTEAFF. CDR3 sequence (DNA): TGTGCCAGCAGCGGAAGACAGGGAAAGACCACTGAAGCTTTCTTT. The chain recombines TRBV9 with TRBJ1-1, with 7 nucleotides matching TRBD1. The CDR3 length is 15 residues. The germline V gene encodes CDR1 SGDLS and CDR2 YYNGEE. The trim removed 3 bases at V and 4 bases at J, leaving 9 bases unmatched.

V and J are TRBV28 and TRBJ2-7; maybe TRBD2 (6 bases). From germline, CDR1 is MDHEN and CDR2 SYDVKM. CDR3 length: 16 amino acids. V was cut by 10 bases and J by 0 bases, with 22 bases left in between. The CDR3, as DNA: TGTGCCATGGGCCCCGGGGTCGGGGGTCTCTCCTACGAGCAGTACTTC. Translating gives CAMGPGVGGLSYEQYF.

The chain combines TRBV12-3 or TRBV12-4 with TRBJ2-1, with 8 bases matching TRBD2. V lost 4 bases to trimming and J lost 8 bases; unmatched junction nucleotides: 13. The length of the CDR3 is 16 residues. The CDR3 sequence: CASSSRRAGESYEQFF. In DNA form, the CDR3 reads TGTGCCAGCAGTTCCCGGAGAGCGGGGGAGTCCTATGAGCAGTTCTTC.

The chain uses TRBV5-1 and TRBJ1-1; D is unresolved. This CDR3 comprises 13 residues. CDR1 SGHRS and CDR2 YFSETQ come from the germline V gene. V was trimmed by 0 bases and J by 10 bases, leaving 13 bases between them. The CDR3 bases are TGCGCCAGCAGCTTGGAAGGGCTCGCTCGAGCTTTCTTT. This sequence encodes CASSLEGLARAFF.

This clonotype was detected only a few times. The chain has TRBV20-1 and TRBJ1-3; D uncertain. Germline assignment: CDR1 DFQATT and CDR2 SNEGSKA (reference sequence). The CDR3 extends over 12 amino acids. V lost 7 bases to trimming and J lost 0 bases, with 7 bases between them. In DNA, the CDR3 is TGCAGTGTCGGGGACTCTGGAAACACCATATATTTT. Protein: CSVGDSGNTIYF.

The chain links TRBV20-1 to TRBJ2-1; 13 bases map to TRBD2. The CDR3 contains 15 residues. CDR1 and CDR2 from the germline V gene are DFQATT and SNEGSKA (reference sequence). Losses at the gene ends were 5 bases for V and 0 bases for J; bases not matched to a gene: 1. The CDR3 here is CSAGTSGVSYNEQFF. CDR3 DNA: TGCAGTGCTGGGACTAGCGGGGTCTCCTACAATGAGCAGTTCTTC.

The chain links TRBV7-9 to TRBJ2-1; weak D call: TRBD2 (5 bases). The CDR3 sequence is 15 residues long. Trimming stripped 3 bases from V and 4 bases from J, with 13 bases between. Per germline, CDR1 SEHNR and CDR2 FQNEAQ (reference sequence). The CDR3 spells CASSFGDLLYNEQFF. The CDR3 DNA sequence: TGTGCCAGCAGCTTCGGGGATTTGCTGTACAATGAGCAGTTCTTC. Based on the CDR3 plus reference TRBV7-9 and TRBJ2-1, the full variable domain is DTGVSQNPRHKITKRGQNVTFRCDPISEHNRLYWYRQTLGQGPEFLTYFQNEAQLEKSRLLSDRFSAERPKGSFSTLEIQRTEQGDSAMYLCASSFGDLLYNEQFFGPGTRLTVL.

This clonotype was counted a few times. The chain has TRBV3-1 and TRBJ2-7; TRBD1 matches 7 bases. The germline V gene encodes CDR1 LGHDT and CDR2 YNNKEL (reference sequence). Trimming took 4 bases from V and 4 from J; bases not matched to a gene: 7. The CDR3 is made up of 14 amino acids. The CDR3 DNA sequence: TGTGCCAGCAGCCGCCCGGGACAGCATTACGAGCAGTACTTC. Amino acids: CASSRPGQHYEQYF.

V is TRBV29-1 and J is TRBJ2-1; 14 nucleotides line up with TRBD2. Germline CDR1 and CDR2: SQVTM and ANQGSEA. Germline trimming cut 6 bases from V and 1 base from J; bases unmatched to any gene: 8. The CDR3 length is 17 residues. In DNA, the CDR3 is TGCAGCGTGGGGGGACTAGCGGGGGTGGAGTCCTACAATGAGCAGTTCTTC. It encodes CSVGGLAGVESYNEQFF.

This clonotype was counted a few times. The rearrangement uses TRBV7-2 and TRBJ1-5, with D hard to call. The CDR3 extends over 13 amino acids. The germline gives CDR1 SGHTA, CDR2 FQGNSA. Trimming pared 8 bases from V and 1 base from J, leaving 9 bases between. The CDR3 reads CASGRHSNQPQHF. CDR3 DNA sequence: TGTGCCAGCGGCAGACACAGCAATCAGCCCCAGCATTTT.

This clonotype has more than one count but fewer than ten. The gene calls are TRBV4-2 and TRBJ2-6, with D uncertain. V was pared by 0 bases and J by 0 bases, with 9 bases between. This CDR3 comprises 17 residues. Germline V CDR1 and CDR2: LGHNA, YNFKEQ. CDR3 sequence (DNA): TGTGCCAGCAGCCAAGATCATACGTTCTCTGGGGCCAACGTCCTGACTTTC. Translated, it gives CASSQDHTFSGANVLTF.

The rearrangement joins TRBV19 to TRBJ1-2; TRBD1 matches at 10 bases. The germline CDR1 and CDR2 sequences are LNHDA and SQIVND (reference sequence). With V trimmed by 7 bases and J by 1 base, 9 bases remained unmatched. The CDR3 is made up of 16 amino acids. The CDR3 DNA is TGTGCCAGTACCCCGGGACAGGGGATGCGTAACTATGGCTACACCTTC. Translation gives CASTPGQGMRNYGYTF. Supplemented by reference TRBV19 and TRBJ1-2, the full variable domain reads DGGITQSPKYLFRKEGQNVTLSCEQNLNHDAMYWYRQDPGQGLRLIYYSQIVNDFQKGDIAEGYSVSREKKESFPLTVTSAQKNPTAFYLCASTPGQGMRNYGYTFGSGTRLTVV.

This clonotype was picked up a small number of times. The chain has TRBV7-2 and TRBJ1-6; possible D gene TRBD1, 6 bases. V lost 2 bases and J 3 bases, leaving 11 bases between the germline ends. CDR3 size: 16 residues. In germline, CDR1 is SGHTA, CDR2 FQGNSA. CDR3 sequence: CASSLRQAIYNSPLHF. Written as DNA, the CDR3 is TGTGCCAGCAGCTTAAGACAGGCCATCTATAATTCACCCCTCCACTTT. The whole variable domain, filled in from reference TRBV7-2 and TRBJ1-6, reads GAGVSQSPSNKVTEKGKDVELRCDPISGHTALYWYRQSLGQGLEFLIYFQGNSAPDKSGLPSDRFSAERTGGSVSTLTIQRTQQEDSAVYLCASSLRQAIYNSPLHFGNGTRLTVT.

This clonotype was detected only a few times. This chain joins TRBV5-1 and TRBJ1-1; a possible D gene is TRBD1 (5 bases). Per the germline V gene, CDR1 is SGHRS and CDR2 is YFSETQ. This CDR3 comprises 16 residues. The V end lost 6 bases, the J end lost 4 bases, and 22 bases lay between the germline ends. This CDR3 is CASNLQGPAGSTEAFF. The CDR3 DNA reads TGCGCCAGCAACCTTCAAGGCCCGGCAGGGAGCACTGAAGCTTTCTTT. The entire variable domain, with the rest obtained from reference TRBV5-1 and TRBJ1-1, is as follows: KAGVTQTPRYLIKTRGQQVTLSCSPISGHRSVSWYQQTPGQGLQFLFEYFSETQRNKGNFPGRFSGRQFSNSRSEMNVSTLELGDSALYLCASNLQGPAGSTEAFFGQGTRLTVV.

The chain uses TRBV5-4 and TRBJ2-3, with D unresolved. V was shortened by 0 bases and J by 2 bases, with 10 bases between the two germline ends. CDR3 length: 15 residues. Germline V gene lookup returns CDR1 SGHNT and CDR2 YYREEE (reference sequence). The CDR3 DNA reads TGTGCCAGCAGCTTGGCCTGGGGTCCCACAGATACGCAGTATTTT. Translated, it gives CASSLAWGPTDTQYF.